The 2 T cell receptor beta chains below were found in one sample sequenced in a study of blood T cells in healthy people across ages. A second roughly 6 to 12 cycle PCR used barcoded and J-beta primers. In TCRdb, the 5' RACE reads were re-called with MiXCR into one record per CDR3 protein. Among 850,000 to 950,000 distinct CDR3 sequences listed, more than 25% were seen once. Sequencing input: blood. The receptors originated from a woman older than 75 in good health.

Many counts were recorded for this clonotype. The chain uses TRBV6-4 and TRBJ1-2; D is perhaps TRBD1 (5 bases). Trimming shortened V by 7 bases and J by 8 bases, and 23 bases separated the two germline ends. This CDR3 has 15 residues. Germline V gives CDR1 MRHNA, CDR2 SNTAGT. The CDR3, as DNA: TGTGCCAGCACCCCGGAGGACGGGACGATAGAGGGCTACACCTTC. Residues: CASTPEDGTIEGYTF.

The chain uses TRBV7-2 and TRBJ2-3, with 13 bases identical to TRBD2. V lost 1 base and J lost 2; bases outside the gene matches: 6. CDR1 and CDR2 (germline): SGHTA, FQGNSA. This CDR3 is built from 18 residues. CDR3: CASSLVVGLAGATDTQYF. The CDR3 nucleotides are TGTGCCAGCAGCTTAGTAGTAGGACTAGCGGGGGCCACAGATACGCAGTATTTT.